These 30 T cell receptor beta chains came from one sample sequenced in a study of CD8 T cells in ankylosing spondylitis. TCRdb ran MiXCR on the 5' RACE reads and lists one entry per CDR3 protein. The sample holds about 240,000 distinct CDR3 sequences, around 10% seen once. Sequenced sample: blood, either unsorted or a sorted T cell fraction (not recorded which). The receptors were sampled from a male donor with ankylosing spondylitis or in good health (not recorded which).

This clonotype has ten or more counts. V is TRBV10-3 and J is TRBJ2-1, with D perhaps matching TRBD2 (5 bases). Germline V gene lookup returns CDR1 ENHRY and CDR2 SYGVKD. Trimming stripped 9 bases from V and 0 bases from J, with 12 bases between. This CDR3 region has 14 residues. CDR3 amino acids: CAIAVDPSYNEQFF. The CDR3 DNA reads as TGTGCCATAGCGGTTGACCCCTCCTACAATGAGCAGTTCTTC.

As regards this clonotype: A much larger clone lies one base from this, so it may be a read error. J is TRBJ1-1 and V is TRBV5-1; a possible D gene is TRBD1 (5 bases). There are 15 residues in the CDR3. Germline V gives CDR1 SGHRS, CDR2 YFSETQ. V was trimmed by 0 bases and J by 8 bases, leaving 17 bases between them. CDR3 DNA: TGCGCCAGCAGCTTGGAAGGCGGGTGCGGGGCCGAAGCTTTCTTT. This codes for CASSLEGGCGAEAFF.

This clonotype was observed at least ten times. The rearrangement links TRBV20-1 to TRBJ2-5; TRBD2 matches 8 bases. Looked up from germline, CDR1 is DFQATT and CDR2 is SNEGSKA (reference sequence). The CDR3 loop spans 14 amino acids. The V gene end was trimmed by 2 bases and the J gene end by 3 bases; junction bases not matched to a gene: 5. The chain's CDR3 is CSARPFSGKETQYF. The CDR3, as DNA: TGCAGTGCTAGACCCTTTAGCGGGAAAGAGACCCAGTACTTC.

This clonotype has ten or more counts. The V gene is TRBV12-3 or TRBV12-4, the J gene TRBJ2-1; perhaps TRBD1 as D (5 bases). The germline V and J ends were trimmed by 5 bases and 2 bases, with 16 bases remaining between them. This CDR3 region has 16 residues. For the CDR3, the DNA is TGTGCCAGCAGTCTATCCTATGGGGCGACCTACAATGAGCAGTTCTTC. Encoded protein: CASSLSYGATYNEQFF.

This clonotype was picked up many times. The chain has TRBV7-3 and TRBJ2-1; 13 bases are shared with TRBD2. This CDR3 has 16 residues. Germline assignment: CDR1 SGHTA and CDR2 FQGTGA. V shed 5 bases and J 4 bases; nucleotides not matched to a gene: 5. The CDR3 DNA follows: TGTGCCAGCAGCCCCGGGACTAGCGGGACGTACAATGAGCAGTTCTTC. Translated: CASSPGTSGTYNEQFF.

This clonotype has at least ten counts. The J gene is TRBJ1-1, the V gene TRBV20-1; D gene uncertain. This CDR3 spans 12 amino acids. Germline assignment: CDR1 DFQATT and CDR2 SNEGSKA (reference sequence). V was clipped by 5 bases and J by 10 bases, with 17 bases between them. The CDR3 region is CSAPDLGLTAFF. The CDR3 bases are TGCAGTGCTCCAGACTTAGGCCTGACAGCTTTCTTT.

This clonotype has ten or more counts. The rearrangement joins TRBV12-3 or TRBV12-4 to TRBJ1-5, with a tentative D call TRBD1 (5 bases). Trimming shortened V by 1 base and J by 6 bases, and 10 bases separated the two germline ends. The CDR3 sequence is 14 residues long. The CDR3 spells CASSLGGKSQPQHF. The CDR3 DNA reads as TGTGCCAGCAGTTTAGGGGGGAAGTCTCAGCCCCAGCATTTT.

This clonotype occurred many times. The chain couples TRBV28 to TRBJ1-1; no firm D call. This CDR3 has 14 amino acids. With 3 bases removed from V and 1 base from J, the gap between germline ends came to 9 bases. Germline V gene sequence: CDR1 MDHEN, CDR2 SYDVKM. In DNA, the CDR3 is TGTGCCAGCAGTTTCGGCCGGCCGAACACTGAAGCTTTCTTT. This encodes CASSFGRPNTEAFF.

Note on this clonotype: A much larger clone is a single base away; this may be a read error. This chain links TRBV20-1 with TRBJ2-5; a possible D gene is TRBD2 (6 bases). Trimming shortened V by 6 bases and J by 14 bases, and 16 bases separated the two germline ends. The length of the CDR3 is 10 residues. Germline CDR1 DFQATT, CDR2 SNEGSKA (reference sequence). The CDR3 DNA reads as TGCAGTGCATCCAGACTAGGTTCCTACTTC. Translation gives CSASRLGSYF.

The chain is built from TRBV2 and TRBJ2-2; 8 nucleotides agree with TRBD1. The CDR3 covers 17 residues. Germline V gives CDR1 SNHLY, CDR2 FYNNEI. V shed 0 bases and J 3 bases; nucleotides not matched to a gene: 6. Here the CDR3 DNA reads TGTGCCAGCAGTGAAGCGCTTGAGACAGGGGACACCGGGGAGCTGTTTTTT. Translated, it gives CASSEALETGDTGELFF.

The sample holds many counts of this clonotype. The chain combines TRBV12-3 or TRBV12-4 with TRBJ2-5; D is perhaps TRBD1 (6 bases). This CDR3 is built from 13 residues. V lost 10 bases and J lost 2, with 14 bases in between. CDR3 coding DNA: TGTGCCACCTCGGACAGAAGGCAAGAGACCCAGTACTTC. Translating gives CATSDRRQETQYF.

This clonotype was detected ten times or more. Here the CDR3 reads CASRRGGTGELFF. In nucleotides, the CDR3 is TGTGCCAGCCGCAGGGGCGGCACCGGGGAGCTGTTTTTT. This chain connects TRBV25-1 to TRBJ2-2; D possibly corresponds to TRBD1 (6 bases). There are 13 residues in the CDR3. The V end was cut by 8 bases, the J end by 4 bases, with 11 bases between. CDR1 and CDR2 from the germline V gene are MGHDK and SYGVNS.

This clonotype was found many times. The CDR3: CASSLVETSTDTQYF. The CDR3, as DNA: TGCGCCAGCAGCTTGGTGGAGACTAGCACAGATACGCAGTATTTT. J is TRBJ2-3 and V is TRBV5-1; D is unresolved. Trimming stripped 0 bases from V and 0 bases from J, with 8 bases between. There are 15 residues in the CDR3. CDR1 is SGHRS, CDR2 YFSETQ, per germline.

This clonotype was recorded a few times. The chain recombines TRBV20-1 with TRBJ1-6, with D perhaps matching TRBD1 (5 bases). The CDR3 has 16 amino acids. The germline V and J ends were trimmed by 6 bases and 6 bases, with 21 bases remaining between them. Looked up from germline, CDR1 is DFQATT and CDR2 is SNEGSKA (reference sequence). The CDR3 region has the DNA TGCAGTGCCCCCCGGCCAGGGTCCGGGGGTAATTCACCCCTCCACTTT. Translating it yields CSAPRPGSGGNSPLHF.

The chain joins TRBV24-1 to TRBJ1-2; D unresolved. Trimming removed 2 bases at V and 7 bases at J, with 7 bases between. This CDR3 is built from 12 residues. Germline loops: CDR1 KGHDR, CDR2 SFDVKD. This CDR3 is CATSDSARGYTF. In DNA form, the CDR3 reads TGTGCCACCAGTGATTCGGCCCGTGGCTACACCTTC.

In this sample, this clonotype turned up many times. The V call is TRBV10-2, the J call TRBJ2-5; TRBD1 or TRBD2 may be the D gene (5 bases each). Trimming pared 7 bases from V and 1 base from J, leaving 13 bases between. The CDR3 has 14 amino acids. Germline CDR1 WSHSY, CDR2 SAAADI. The chain's CDR3 is CASNYWGFQETQYF. CDR3 DNA: TGCGCCAGCAACTACTGGGGGTTCCAAGAGACCCAGTACTTC.

This sequence joins TRBV5-1 and TRBJ1-1, with unresolved D. V dropped 3 bases and J dropped 6 bases, with 21 bases sitting between them. There are 16 residues in the CDR3. Germline V CDR1 and CDR2: SGHRS, YFSETQ. CDR3 protein: CASSYIMGTVSSEAFF. CDR3 bases: TGCGCCAGCAGCTATATCATGGGCACAGTGTCCTCTGAAGCTTTCTTT. Complete variable domain (other parts from reference TRBV5-1 and TRBJ1-1): KAGVTQTPRYLIKTRGQQVTLSCSPISGHRSVSWYQQTPGQGLQFLFEYFSETQRNKGNFPGRFSGRQFSNSRSEMNVSTLELGDSALYLCASSYIMGTVSSEAFFGQGTRLTVV.

The J gene is TRBJ2-3, the V gene TRBV28; D is uncertain. Germline loops: CDR1 MDHEN, CDR2 SYDVKM. The CDR3 is 14 amino acids. The V end lost 6 bases, the J end lost 8 bases, and 18 bases lay between the germline ends. CDR3 bases: TGTGCCAGCAGGGATAGCAGCCCGCAGCCTACGCAGTATTTT. Its protein product is CASRDSSPQPTQYF.

This clonotype has a count of ten or more. The chain carries TRBV12-3 or TRBV12-4 and TRBJ2-5, with TRBD2 matching over 11 bases. This CDR3 has 15 residues. With V trimmed by 4 bases and J by 4 bases, 5 bases remained unmatched. The CDR3: CASSSRTSGGETQYF. The CDR3 DNA reads TGTGCCAGCAGTTCACGAACTAGCGGGGGAGAGACCCAGTACTTC.

This clonotype was counted a few times. The chain recombines TRBV29-1 with TRBJ1-5; D ambiguous. Trimming pared 0 bases from V and 4 bases from J, leaving 4 bases between. In germline, CDR1 is SQVTM, CDR2 ANQGSEA. The CDR3 is 12 amino acids. CDR3 region: CSVEEGNQPQHF. CDR3 DNA sequence: TGCAGCGTTGAAGAAGGTAATCAGCCCCAGCATTTT.

This clonotype was observed many times. The V and J genes are TRBV27 and TRBJ2-7; TRBD1 is a possible D gene (5 bases). The V end was cut by 3 bases, the J end by 3 bases, with 12 bases between. The CDR3 extends over 14 amino acids. In germline, CDR1 is MNHEY, CDR2 SMNVEV (reference sequence). Here the CDR3 DNA reads TGTGCCAGCAGTTTCGGCAGGGATGGCTACGAGCAGTACTTC. It codes for CASSFGRDGYEQYF.

This chain links TRBV7-9 with TRBJ2-7; no definite D call. The CDR3 has 12 amino acids. The ends were cut back, 3 bases at V and 4 bases at J, with 7 bases in the middle. Looked up from germline, CDR1 is SEHNR and CDR2 is FQNEAQ (reference sequence). The CDR3 DNA reads TGTGCCAGCAGCTTCTTTTTGTACGAGCAGTACTTC. Protein sequence: CASSFFLYEQYF.

The chain is built from TRBV9 and TRBJ1-2; tentatively, D is TRBD1 (5 bases). Trimming removed 4 bases from V and 7 bases from J, with 20 bases in between. This CDR3 has 15 amino acids. Germline V gene data show CDR1 as SGDLS and CDR2 as YYNGEE. The CDR3 spells CASSTRTSIRGGYTF. Written as DNA, the CDR3 is TGTGCCAGCAGCACCCGGACATCTATCCGAGGTGGCTACACCTTC.

This clonotype occurred many times. The rearrangement uses TRBV12-3 or TRBV12-4 and TRBJ2-5; D is possibly TRBD1 (6 bases). Deletions cut 6 bases from V and 5 bases from J, with 13 bases between. The CDR3 has 13 amino acids. The CDR3 sequence is CASSPTGRETQYF. In DNA, the CDR3 is TGTGCCAGCAGCCCTACAGGGCGGGAGACCCAGTACTTC.

This clonotype came up a few times. The chain employs TRBV7-9 and TRBJ2-7; no clear D. CDR1 and CDR2 (germline): SEHNR, FQNEAQ (reference sequence). V was pared by 7 bases and J by 0 bases, with 7 bases between. This CDR3 has 12 amino acids. CDR3 region: CASTRTSYEQYF. The CDR3 nucleotides read TGTGCCAGCACCAGAACCTCCTACGAGCAGTACTTC.

This clonotype was detected many times. The rearrangement uses TRBV12-3 or TRBV12-4 and TRBJ2-3, with 11 positions matching TRBD2. The CDR3 spans 16 residues. The V segment lost 7 bases and the J segment 2 bases; nucleotides outside the gene matches: 8. CDR3 region: CASTTLAGVYTDTQYF. Here the CDR3 DNA reads TGTGCCAGCACTACACTAGCGGGGGTTTACACAGATACGCAGTATTTT.

This clonotype was detected many times. The genes are TRBV5-5 and TRBJ2-7, with 7 bases lining up with TRBD2. The V and J ends lost 0 bases and 6 bases, in that order; junction bases with no gene match: 12. In germline, CDR1 is SGHKS, CDR2 YYEKEE (reference sequence). The CDR3 totals 16 residues. CDR3 DNA sequence: TGTGCCAGCAGCTTGGATATTGTAGGCTCGGGGGGCGAGCAGTACTTC. Amino acids: CASSLDIVGSGGEQYF.

This clonotype was seen at least ten times. CDR3 DNA: TGCGCCAGCAGCATGGCCGGGACAGGGGCTACAGATACGCAGTATTTT. This gives the protein CASSMAGTGATDTQYF. The rearrangement uses TRBV5-1 and TRBJ2-3, with 10 bases fitting TRBD1. This CDR3 spans 16 amino acids. V was clipped by 4 bases and J by 3 bases; unmatched bases: 8. The V gene's germline CDR1 is SGHRS and CDR2 YFSETQ.

This chain uses TRBV2 with TRBJ2-3; D gene ambiguous. Trimming stripped 3 bases from V and 2 bases from J, with 9 bases between. Per germline, CDR1 SNHLY and CDR2 FYNNEI. This CDR3 contains 14 residues. This chain's CDR3 is CASSELGPTDTQYF. CDR3 DNA: TGTGCCAGCAGTGAGCTAGGCCCCACAGATACGCAGTATTTT.

This clonotype has a count of ten or more. The chain uses TRBV5-1 and TRBJ1-1, with TRBD1 as a possible D gene (6 bases). The CDR3 is 16 amino acids. Per germline, CDR1 SGHRS and CDR2 YFSETQ. With 0 bases removed from V and 3 bases from J, the gap between germline ends came to 15 bases. Written as DNA, the CDR3 is TGCGCCAGCAGCTTGGCCGGGGGGAGGGGGTACACTGAAGCTTTCTTT. Residues: CASSLAGGRGYTEAFF.